The present entry profiles one TCR beta chain with its context. Its antigen is unidentified. The data originate from a study of T cell responses to AZD1222 COVID-19 vaccine. Findings of the study overall: Spike-specific TCR repertoires showed rising breadth and depth after two AZD1222 doses. Mostly white British, mostly female donors; authors suggested clonal diversity may be underestimated.

Libraries were prepared by immunoSEQ multiplex PCR; TCRdb keeps only in-frame clonotypes and omits some of them. Of over 100,000 clones listed, roughly 88% are singletons. V was pared by 2 bases and J by 12 bases, with 13 bases between. This CDR3 region has 12 residues. Sequences were derived from peripheral blood, sampled on day 0 of AZD1222 vaccination. The V and J genes are TRBV12-3 or TRBV12-4 and TRBJ1-2; tentatively, D is TRBD1 (5 bases). This sequence originates from an adult in good health. Here the CDR3 reads CASSLSGRGNTF. The CDR3 bases are TGTGCCAGCAGTTTATCAGGACGGGGGAACACCTTC.